The T cell receptor beta chain under discussion was sequenced for a study of Ad26.COV2.S vaccination and SARS-CoV-2 variants. At the level of the study: Intramuscular Ad26.COV2.S at 5x10^10 or 1x10^11 viral particles.

The treatment: approximately 18 received Ad26.COV2.S at low or high dose, single or two shots; five or six received placebo; per-sample allocation not given. Sampling was done on day 63 after the first vaccine or placebo injection. The individual, an adult aged 18-55 years, was a donor in Boston. The shot given was an Ad26 vector that makes Wuhan-strain SARS-CoV-2 spike. Notes on the study in general: Measurements of TCR breadth and depth may have given underestimates of the total T cell responses.

Only in-frame clones appear in the TCRdb table, and some are missing; sequencing was by immunoSEQ multiplex PCR. In the table there are 400,000 to 450,000 clones, around 90% of which are singletons. On this clone: Its target is unknown.

The TCR sequence derives from a person between 18 and 59 years old who received the Ad26.COV2.S COVID-19 vaccine or a placebo. Source: peripheral blood, taken in a trial of Ad26.COV2.S vaccine versus placebo.

The CDR3 sequence: CASSYSGSGYEQYF. The CDR3 coding sequence is TGTGCCAGCAGCTATAGCGGGAGTGGCTACGAGCAGTACTTC. This chain links TRBV7-6 with TRBJ2-7; the match to TRBD2 covers 9 bases. V lost 4 bases to trimming and J lost 3 bases; unmatched junction nucleotides: 4. CDR1 and CDR2 (germline): SGHVS, FNYEAQ. This CDR3 comprises 14 residues.